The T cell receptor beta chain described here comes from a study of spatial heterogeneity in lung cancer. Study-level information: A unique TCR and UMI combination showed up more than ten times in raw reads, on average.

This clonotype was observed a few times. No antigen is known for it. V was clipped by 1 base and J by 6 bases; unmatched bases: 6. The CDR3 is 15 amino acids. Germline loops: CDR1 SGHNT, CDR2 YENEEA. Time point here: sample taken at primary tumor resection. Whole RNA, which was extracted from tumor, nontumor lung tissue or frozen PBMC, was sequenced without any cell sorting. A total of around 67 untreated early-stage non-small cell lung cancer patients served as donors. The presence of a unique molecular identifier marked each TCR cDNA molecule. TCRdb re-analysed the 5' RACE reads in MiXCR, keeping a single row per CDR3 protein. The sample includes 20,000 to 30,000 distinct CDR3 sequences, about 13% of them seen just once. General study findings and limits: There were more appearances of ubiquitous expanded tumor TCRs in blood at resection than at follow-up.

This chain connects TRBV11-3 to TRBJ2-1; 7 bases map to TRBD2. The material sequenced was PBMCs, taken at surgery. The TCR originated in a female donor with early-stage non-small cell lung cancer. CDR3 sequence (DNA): TGTGCCAGCAGCTTAGGTCTAGCGGTCAGCAATGAGCAGTTCTTC. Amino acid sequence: CASSLGLAVSNEQFF.